The sequence of this TCR beta chain was determined in a study of blood T cell repertoires in COVID-19. Study as a whole: COVID-19 samples collected from the United States, Italy and Spain covered acute and convalescent phases.

Assay used: immunoSEQ multiplex PCR; TCRdb lists only in-frame clones, some missing. This sample has 410,000 or so clones, with 75% to 90% found just once. V lost 4 bases and J lost 4, with 16 bases in between. The CDR3 contains 15 residues. The germline V gene has CDR1 MNHNY and CDR2 SVGAGI (reference sequence). The rearrangement links TRBV6-6 to TRBJ1-2; a possible D gene is TRBD1 (5 bases). Source material: peripheral blood. The source of this sequence is a middle-aged woman with COVID-19, enrolled during active disease. DNA of the CDR3: TGTGCCAGCAGTTTCGAAGGGGTGGGCAGCTATGGCTACACCTTC. Protein product: CASSFEGVGSYGYTF.